This T cell receptor (beta chain) was recovered during a study of T cells in Graves' hyperthyroidism and ophthalmopathy. From germline, CDR1 is DFQATT and CDR2 SNEGSKA (reference sequence). Deletions cut 3 bases from V and 0 bases from J, with 6 bases between. This CDR3 contains 12 residues. TCR beta CDR3 regions were amplified from RNA. During a first-round RT-PCR of the TCR CDR3, the HTBI primer set was used. In TCRdb, the multiplex PCR reads were re-called with MiXCR into one record per CDR3 protein. The table has about 290,000 distinct CDR3 sequences, roughly 15% seen once; the top ten hold over 30%. This clonotype was recorded many times.

Sequencing was carried out using blood. The receptor's source is a woman in her 50s with Graves' hyperthyroidism that later progressed to Graves' ophthalmopathy. This chain connects TRBV20-1 to TRBJ2-7; unclear D gene. The CDR3 DNA follows: TGCAGTGCTAGCTCTACCTCCTACGAGCAGTACTTC. It codes for CSASSTSYEQYF.